This T cell receptor beta chain was identified in a study of blood T cell repertoires in COVID-19. Germline V lookup: CDR1 SGHVS, CDR2 FQNEAQ. The CDR3 runs 12 residues. Trimming stripped 5 bases from V and 1 base from J, with 6 bases between. The table came from immunoSEQ multiplex PCR; TCRdb's copy has only in-frame clones and leaves some out. The top ten hold more than 0.95% of the sample, which has over 200,000 clones, roughly 91% seen once. The V call is TRBV7-8, the J call TRBJ2-7; D is uncertain. The clonotype comes from a woman aged 40 to 50 who had recovered from COVID-19. Sequencing used peripheral blood. CDR3 bases: TGTGCCAGCAGCGGCTGGTCCTACGAGCAGTACTTC. As protein: CASSGWSYEQYF.